These 19 T cell receptor beta chains originate from one sample sequenced in a study of T cell responses to AZD1222 COVID-19 vaccine. Assay used: immunoSEQ multiplex PCR; TCRdb lists only in-frame clones, some missing. In the table there are around 160,000 clones, approximately 90% of which are singletons. The material was peripheral blood, obtained on day 0 of AZD1222 vaccination. Every receptor here comes from an adult in good health.

V is TRBV11-2 and J is TRBJ2-2, with 7 bases lining up with TRBD2. The germline V gene has CDR1 SGHAT and CDR2 FQNNGV. The CDR3 runs 17 residues. J was trimmed by 4 bases and V by 4 bases; bases with no gene match: 12. CDR3 residues: CASSWPRAGKGTGELFF. The DNA for the CDR3 is TGTGCCAGCAGCTGGCCACGAGCGGGGAAGGGCACCGGGGAGCTGTTTTTT. Complete variable domain (other parts from reference TRBV11-2 and TRBJ2-2): EAGVAQSPRYKIIEKRQSVAFWCNPISGHATLYWYQQILGQGPKLLIQFQNNGVVDDSQLPKDRFSAERLKGVDSTLKIQPAKLEDSAVYLCASSWPRAGKGTGELFFGEGSRLTVL.

V and J are TRBV7-9 and TRBJ1-1; D may be TRBD1 (5 bases). V dropped 2 bases and J dropped 1 base, with 11 bases sitting between them. The CDR3 spans 15 residues. Germline V gene data show CDR1 as SEHNR and CDR2 as FQNEAQ (reference sequence). The chain's CDR3 is CASSLTGVGNTEAFF. CDR3 DNA: TGTGCCAGCAGCTTAACGGGGGTAGGGAACACTGAAGCTTTCTTT.

The chain recombines TRBV3-1 (or the pseudogene TRBV3-2) with TRBJ2-5; D is ambiguous. V dropped 1 base and J dropped 1 base, with 10 bases sitting between them. This CDR3 is built from 15 residues. The germline gives CDR1 LGHDT, CDR2 YNNKEL (reference sequence). The DNA for the CDR3 is TGTGCCAGCAGCCAAGTTCCAGGAGCCCAAGAGACCCAGTACTTC. Protein: CASSQVPGAQETQYF.

The chain employs TRBV7-2 and TRBJ2-3; 9 bases fit TRBD2. Germline lookup yields CDR1 SGHTA and CDR2 FQGNSA. CDR3 length: 16 amino acids. V shed 5 bases and J 0 bases; nucleotides not matched to a gene: 6. The CDR3 bases are TGTGCCAGCAGCCCTCGACTAGCGGCTAGCACAGATACGCAGTATTTT. Its protein product is CASSPRLAASTDTQYF. Drawing the rest from reference TRBV7-2 and TRBJ2-3, the complete variable domain is GAGVSQSPSNKVTEKGKDVELRCDPISGHTALYWYRQSLGQGLEFLIYFQGNSAPDKSGLPSDRFSAERTGGSVSTLTIQRTQQEDSAVYLCASSPRLAASTDTQYFGPGTRLTVL.

The chain has TRBV30 and TRBJ1-2, with unresolved D. V was clipped by 4 bases and J by 4 bases, with 13 bases between them. Looked up from germline, CDR1 is GTSNPN and CDR2 is SVGIG (reference sequence). There are 13 residues in the CDR3. CDR3: CAWKSSTFYGYTF. The CDR3 DNA is TGTGCCTGGAAATCCTCTACCTTCTATGGCTACACCTTC.

This clone was seen just once. The chain recombines TRBV7-6 with TRBJ2-7; TRBD2 agrees at 14 bases. Germline V gene lookup returns CDR1 SGHVS and CDR2 FNYEAQ. The CDR3 has 15 residues. The V segment lost 5 bases and the J segment 7 bases; nucleotides outside the gene matches: 7. CDR3 DNA sequence: TGTGCCAGCAGCCGGACTAGCGGGGGGACCAGGGAGCAGTACTTC. It codes for CASSRTSGGTREQYF.

This clone has only one observation. The chain combines TRBV7-2 with TRBJ2-2; D is uncertain. This CDR3 has 16 residues. The germline V and J ends were trimmed by 2 bases and 4 bases, with 14 bases remaining between them. Germline CDR1 reads SGHTA; CDR2 reads FQGNSA. The CDR3 bases are TGTGCCAGCAGCTTACGGCCGGGTCTCGGCACCGGGGAGCTGTTTTTT. This translates into CASSLRPGLGTGELFF.

The chain has TRBV21-1 and TRBJ1-2; no DNA check was done on the table's D call, TRBD1. TRBV21-1 is assigned pseudogene status. The length of the CDR3 is 14 residues. CDR3 bases: TGTGCCAGCATTTCGACAGGATTGAACTATGGCTACACCTTC. This codes for CASISTGLNYGYTF.

This chain connects TRBV9 to TRBJ1-2; 8 bases align to TRBD1. Trimming removed 2 bases from V and 2 bases from J; junction bases left unmatched: 5. CDR3 length: 15 residues. Per the germline V gene, CDR1 is SGDLS and CDR2 is YYNGEE. The CDR3 is CASSVITGGNYGYTF. The CDR3 region has the DNA TGTGCCAGCAGCGTTATTACAGGGGGAAACTATGGCTACACCTTC.

This rearrangement joins TRBV12-3 or TRBV12-4 to TRBJ1-3; D not certain. There are 13 residues in the CDR3. Trimming stripped 5 bases from V and 4 bases from J, with 9 bases between. CDR3 residues: CASSTTAGNTIYF. The CDR3 nucleotides are TGTGCCAGCAGTACAACCGCCGGAAACACCATATATTTT.

The sample holds a few counts of this clone. V usage is TRBV30 and J usage is TRBJ1-4, with TRBD1 matching over 7 bases. The trim removed 0 bases at V and 7 bases at J, leaving 8 bases unmatched. Germline-derived CDR1 and CDR2 are GTSNPN and SVGIG (reference sequence). The CDR3 has 15 residues. The CDR3 bases are TGTGCCTGGAGTGTACTTGGAGGGGGCGGTGAAAAACTGTTTTTT. As protein: CAWSVLGGGGEKLFF.

Only a few counts were recorded for this clone. The junction departs from the called germline gene at one end, perhaps through a read error. This chain joins TRBV20-1 and TRBJ2-3; 8 nucleotides align to TRBD2. Germline V gene sequence: CDR1 DFQATT, CDR2 SNEGSKA (reference sequence). The CDR3 has 10 residues. The DNA for the CDR3 is TGTCTCGGGGGGGGAGATACGCAGTATTTT. Protein sequence: CLGGGDTQYF.

The CDR3 is CASSARLATDTQYF. For the CDR3, the DNA is TGTGCCAGCAGCGCAAGACTAGCCACAGATACGCAGTATTTT. V gene TRBV11-2 combines with J gene TRBJ2-3; TRBD2 matches 7 bases. The V gene's germline CDR1 is SGHAT and CDR2 FQNNGV. This CDR3 has 14 amino acids. With 5 bases clipped from V and 2 bases from J, the junction kept 4 bases outside the gene matches.

J is TRBJ1-6 and V is TRBV5-1, with 10 bases aligning to TRBD1. The CDR3 runs to 17 residues. The junction had 12 bases not matched to a gene; V was cut back by 4 bases and J by 8 bases. Germline V gene lookup returns CDR1 SGHRS and CDR2 YFSETQ. CDR3 bases: TGCGCCAGCAGCCCCTTTGACAGGGGGCGCGGGGATTCACCCCTCCACTTT. Translation gives CASSPFDRGRGDSPLHF.

The rearrangement uses TRBV6-5 and TRBJ1-2; 9 nucleotides match TRBD1. CDR3 length: 13 residues. The V and J ends lost 5 bases and 6 bases, in that order; junction bases with no gene match: 4. Looked up from germline, CDR1 is MNHEY and CDR2 is SVGAGI. The CDR3 region is CASSPRTGDGYTF. In nucleotides, the CDR3 is TGTGCCAGCAGTCCTCGGACAGGGGATGGCTACACCTTC.

This clone has only one observation. The chain recombines TRBV7-6 with TRBJ2-2; D possibly matches TRBD1 or TRBD2 (7 bases each). This CDR3 has 16 amino acids. The V end lost 5 bases, the J end lost 5 bases, and 18 bases lay between the germline ends. The V gene's germline CDR1 is SGHVS and CDR2 FNYEAQ. CDR3 coding DNA: TGTGCCAGCAGCCCCGGCCCCCAGGGGGGGACCGGGGAGCTGTTTTTT. Translation gives CASSPGPQGGTGELFF.

The chain carries TRBV10-2 and TRBJ1-4; 8 bases line up with TRBD1. The J segment lost 4 bases and the V segment lost 6 bases, leaving 4 bases of the junction unmatched. The CDR3 contains 14 residues. The germline gives CDR1 WSHSY, CDR2 SAAADI. CDR3 residues: CASRETGVNEKLFF. In DNA form, the CDR3 reads TGCGCCAGCAGGGAGACAGGGGTTAATGAAAAACTGTTTTTT.

The genes are TRBV7-3 and TRBJ2-7; D unclear. Trimming removed 5 bases at V and 0 bases at J, with 11 bases between. Per germline, CDR1 SGHTA and CDR2 FQGTGA. The CDR3 covers 14 residues. Here the CDR3 reads CASSPRANSYEQYF. Written as DNA, the CDR3 is TGTGCCAGCAGCCCCCGGGCCAACTCCTACGAGCAGTACTTC.

The J gene is TRBJ2-5, the V gene TRBV24-1, with a possible D match to TRBD1 (5 bases). Between the trimmed V and J ends, which lost 2 bases and 5 bases, there was a span of 14 bases. This CDR3 is 15 amino acids long. CDR1 is KGHDR, CDR2 SFDVKD, per germline. The CDR3 spells CATSDSVQAGETQYF. The CDR3 DNA is TGTGCCACCAGTGATTCGGTACAGGCAGGGGAGACCCAGTACTTC.